The clone carrying this T cell receptor beta chain turned up a few times. MiXCR was run by TCRdb on the RT-PCR reads, yielding one entry per CDR3 protein. This repertoire shows 150,000 to 200,000 distinct CDR3 sequences, approximately 28% found once; its top ten account for about 3.3%. This specimen comes from a study of patients and donors after allogeneic stem cell transplantation. The CDR3 totals 18 residues. Germline loops: CDR1 SGHRS, CDR2 YFSETQ. V lost 0 bases and J lost 0, with 15 bases in between. The chain recombines TRBV5-1 with TRBJ2-2, with D tentatively TRBD1 (5 bases). Sequencing input: blood, either unsorted or a sorted T cell fraction (not recorded which). This clonotype originated in a human donor who was either an allogeneic HSCT recipient or a stem cell or donor lymphocyte infusion donor (not recorded which). It is not recorded whose cells these are; they may come from a transplant donor. The CDR3 sequence: CASSLVPYSTANTGELFF. The CDR3 nucleotides are TGCGCCAGCAGCTTGGTCCCCTACTCGACAGCGAACACCGGGGAGCTGTTTTTT.